A single sample is the source of the 2 T cell receptor beta chains below, sequenced in a study of T cells in Graves' hyperthyroidism and ophthalmopathy. Template material for amplifying TCR beta CDR3 regions consisted of RNA transcripts. In the first-round RT-PCR of the TCR CDR3, the HTBI primer set was used. In TCRdb, the multiplex PCR reads were re-called with MiXCR into one record per CDR3 protein. The sample lists hundreds of thousands of distinct CDR3 sequences; about a fifth were seen once. Source material: blood. The receptors were sampled from a man younger than 40 with Graves' ophthalmopathy.

As concerns this clonotype: This may arise from a read error, as a much more abundant clone is one base away. The chain employs TRBV7-2 and TRBJ1-1; D may be TRBD1 (6 bases). V was shortened by 7 bases and J by 0 bases, with 15 bases between the two germline ends. Per the germline V gene, CDR1 is SGHTA and CDR2 is FQGNSA. The CDR3 has 15 residues. The CDR3 reads CASTPTGAMNTEAFF. The CDR3 nucleotides are TGTGCCAGCACTCCGACGGGGGCAATGAACACTGAAGCTTTCTTT.

A few counts support this clonotype. The V call is TRBV29-1, the J call TRBJ2-5, with D tentatively TRBD1 or TRBD2 (5 bases each). From germline, CDR1 is SQVTM and CDR2 ANQGSEA. The CDR3 covers 12 residues. V was pared by 4 bases and J by 4 bases, with 10 bases between. Here the CDR3 DNA reads TGCAGCGTTGCGGGGCGACGAGAGACCCAGTACTTC. Its translation: CSVAGRRETQYF.